The 17 T cell receptor beta chains below come from one sample, sequenced in a study of blood T cell repertoires in COVID-19. Libraries were prepared by immunoSEQ multiplex PCR; TCRdb keeps only in-frame clonotypes and omits some of them. The sample carries fewer than 250,000 clones, roughly 91% recorded once. The sample was PBMCs or T cells enriched from blood (not recorded which). These receptors were taken from a man aged 25 to 45 in a cohort exposed to, infected with or recovered from COVID-19 (not recorded which).

The chain has TRBV27 and TRBJ2-5; 10 bases agree with TRBD2. With V trimmed by 1 base and J by 1 base, 3 bases remained unmatched. Germline assignment: CDR1 MNHEY and CDR2 SMNVEV (reference sequence). CDR3 length: 16 residues. CDR3 nucleotide sequence: TGTGCCAGCAGTTTATATACTAGCGGGGCCCAAGAGACCCAGTACTTC. This codes for CASSLYTSGAQETQYF.

This sequence joins TRBV28 and TRBJ1-2; D is unclear. The CDR3 runs 12 residues. Germline V gene sequence: CDR1 MDHEN, CDR2 SYDVKM. V was clipped by 5 bases and J by 2 bases, with 6 bases between them. The CDR3 is CASSETNYGYTF. For the CDR3, the DNA is TGTGCCAGCAGTGAAACAAACTATGGCTACACCTTC.

The gene calls are TRBV4-1 and TRBJ2-7; TRBD1 agrees at 9 bases. The CDR3 runs 14 residues. The germline V gene has CDR1 MGHRA and CDR2 YSYEKL. The junction had 5 bases not matched to a gene; V was cut back by 5 bases and J by 3 bases. The CDR3 sequence: CASSSGTGSYEQYF. The DNA for the CDR3 is TGCGCCAGCAGCTCAGGGACAGGGAGCTACGAGCAGTACTTC.

This chain joins TRBV5-4 and TRBJ2-7, with D unresolved. This CDR3 region has 16 residues. Germline CDR1 SGHNT, CDR2 YYREEE (reference sequence). Trimming removed 0 bases from V and 1 base from J, with 14 bases in between. The DNA of the CDR3 is TGTGCCAGCAGCTTGGCAGATAGCCCCGGATCCTACGAGCAGTACTTC. Translated, it gives CASSLADSPGSYEQYF.

The V call is TRBV4-1, the J call TRBJ2-1; the D is unclear. CDR1 MGHRA and CDR2 YSYEKL come from the germline V gene. V was trimmed by 3 bases and J by 6 bases, leaving 9 bases between them. The CDR3 consists of 13 residues. This chain's CDR3 is CASSHPAGNEQFF. Here the CDR3 DNA reads TGCGCCAGCAGCCACCCAGCAGGCAATGAGCAGTTCTTC.

The J gene is TRBJ1-5, the V gene TRBV5-8, with D perhaps TRBD1 (6 bases). This CDR3 comprises 16 residues. Trimming took 3 bases from V and 2 from J, leaving 15 bases between them. Looked up from germline, CDR1 is SGHTS and CDR2 is YDEGEE. Here the CDR3 DNA reads TGTGCCAGCAGCTACGCAGGGGTGAGTGGCAATCAGCCCCAGCATTTT. Translating it yields CASSYAGVSGNQPQHF.

This clone was detected a few times. V usage is TRBV28 and J usage is TRBJ2-7, with D tentatively TRBD1 (6 bases). The V end lost 3 bases, the J end lost 3 bases, and 12 bases lay between the germline ends. The germline gives CDR1 MDHEN, CDR2 SYDVKM. CDR3 size: 14 residues. The CDR3 protein is CASSLKQGGYEQYF. DNA of the CDR3: TGTGCCAGCAGTTTGAAACAGGGCGGCTACGAGCAGTACTTC. Drawing the rest from reference TRBV28 and TRBJ2-7, the complete variable domain is DVKVTQSSRYLVKRTGEKVFLECVQDMDHENMFWYRQDPGLGLRLIYFSYDVKMKEKGDIPEGYSVSREKKERFSLILESASTNQTSMYLCASSLKQGGYEQYFGPGTRLTVT.

The rearrangement links TRBV19 to TRBJ1-5; a possible D gene is TRBD1 (6 bases). The CDR3 sequence is 16 residues long. Per germline, CDR1 LNHDA and CDR2 SQIVND (reference sequence). V was cut by 3 bases and J by 9 bases, with 21 bases left in between. The CDR3 protein is CASSIGQGRVKRPQHF. In DNA form, the CDR3 reads TGTGCCAGTAGTATTGGGCAGGGGAGAGTTAAGCGGCCCCAGCATTTT.

This sequence joins TRBV28 and TRBJ2-7; the match to TRBD2 covers 9 bases. Trimming cost V 4 bases and J 4 bases; bases outside gene matches: 2. Germline V gives CDR1 MDHEN, CDR2 SYDVKM. The CDR3 is 13 residues long. The CDR3 is CASSWSGGYEQYF. In DNA, the CDR3 is TGTGCCAGCAGTTGGAGCGGGGGGTACGAGCAGTACTTC.

V and J are TRBV5-1 and TRBJ2-7; unclear D gene. V was clipped by 3 bases and J by 1 base, with 17 bases between them. This CDR3 contains 16 residues. The germline gives CDR1 SGHRS, CDR2 YFSETQ. The CDR3 sequence: CASSSRTQTSSYEQYF. The CDR3 DNA follows: TGCGCCAGCAGCTCGAGAACTCAGACTTCTTCCTACGAGCAGTACTTC.

The chain couples TRBV5-8 to TRBJ1-3, with 8 bases fitting TRBD1. Germline loops: CDR1 SGHTS, CDR2 YDEGEE. The CDR3 is 15 residues long. Trimming removed 4 bases from V and 2 bases from J; junction bases left unmatched: 5. Here the CDR3 reads CASSHGQGTGNTIYF. In DNA form, the CDR3 reads TGTGCCAGCAGCCATGGACAGGGTACTGGAAACACCATATATTTT.

This clone was seen once. The same CDR3 can be traced to other DNA sequences in this sample. The V call is TRBV5-1, the J call TRBJ2-7; D gene ambiguous. The V end lost 2 bases, the J end lost 6 bases, and 6 bases lay between the germline ends. The CDR3 is made up of 11 amino acids. CDR1 and CDR2 (germline): SGHRS, YFSETQ. Written as DNA, the CDR3 is TGCGCCAGCAGCTTAACTGGCGAGCAGTACTTC. Residues: CASSLTGEQYF.

The chain has TRBV29-1 and TRBJ2-7, with D maybe TRBD2 (6 bases). Germline assignment: CDR1 SQVTM and CDR2 ANQGSEA. This CDR3 comprises 16 residues. V was cut by 3 bases and J by 2 bases, with 20 bases left in between. CDR3 DNA sequence: TGCAGCGTTGACGCTGGGTGGAGGGTCGGGGCCTACGAGCAGTACTTC. Its translation is CSVDAGWRVGAYEQYF.

The chain joins TRBV27 to TRBJ2-1; D gene unclear. V lost 2 bases and J 8 bases, leaving 10 bases between the germline ends. This CDR3 is built from 13 residues. Germline-derived CDR1 and CDR2 are MNHEY and SMNVEV (reference sequence). CDR3 loop: CASSLVISDEQFF. CDR3 nucleotide sequence: TGTGCCAGCAGTTTAGTTATCTCCGATGAGCAGTTCTTC.

The rearrangement uses TRBV18 and TRBJ2-1; D unclear. The CDR3 contains 14 residues. The germline V and J ends were trimmed by 0 bases and 4 bases, with 7 bases remaining between them. Germline V lookup: CDR1 KGHSH, CDR2 LQKENI. CDR3 coding DNA: TGTGCCAGCTCACCACCGTCTAGATACAATGAGCAGTTCTTC. Translated, it gives CASSPPSRYNEQFF.

V gene TRBV6-5 combines with J gene TRBJ2-7; no definite D call. Germline assignment: CDR1 MNHEY and CDR2 SVGAGI. V was shortened by 4 bases and J by 0 bases, with 7 bases between the two germline ends. The CDR3 totals 13 residues. Here the CDR3 DNA reads TGTGCCAGCAGTTGGGCCAGCTCCTACGAGCAGTACTTC. Its protein is CASSWASSYEQYF.

J is TRBJ2-2 and V is TRBV11-3, with TRBD1 matching over 7 bases. The junction had 11 bases not matched to a gene; V was cut back by 0 bases and J by 7 bases. Germline V gives CDR1 SGHNT, CDR2 YENEEA. This CDR3 has 17 amino acids. This CDR3 is CASSLEILAGGNGELFF. The CDR3 nucleotides are TGTGCCAGCAGCTTAGAAATTTTGGCAGGGGGAAACGGGGAGCTGTTTTTT.